These T cell receptor beta chains were read from a single sample in a study of long-term antiretroviral therapy in people with HIV. Profiled with immunoSEQ multiplex PCR; TCRdb holds only in-frame clones, not every one. This sample has about 40,000 clones, with less than 90% found just once. Source: unsorted PBMCs, taken 1 year after starting antiretroviral therapy. The receptor set was obtained from a young man with HIV. Both conserved end residues are trimmed from each CDR3. Some rows have no size entry. The others give once, few or many, or a class for an expanded clone.

v_call	clone_size	j_call	cdr3_aa
TRBV5-4	.	TRBJ1-2	ASSLGVYGYT
TRBV6-5	.	TRBJ1-3	ASRHSRGDTIY
TRBV5-4	.	TRBJ2-1	ASSLMTGGYNEQF
TRBV19	.	TRBJ2-7	ASSIYGGGSYEQY
TRBV9	.	TRBJ1-1	ASSFGPMNTEAF
TRBV5-6	.	TRBJ2-7	ASSLRQGVSYEQY
TRBV7-9	.	TRBJ1-1	ASLGSHRNTEAF
TRBV4-3	.	TRBJ2-5	ASTEGLATETQY
TRBV28	.	TRBJ2-2	ASSTESRGRTGELF
TRBV4-3	.	TRBJ1-3	ASSQGQASGNTIY
TRBV7-2	.	TRBJ2-5	ASSQPLAGGRETQY
TRBV27	few	TRBJ2-7	ASSFRDSSYEQY
TRBV10-2	.	TRBJ1-1	ASSETGVEAF
TRBV9	.	TRBJ2-7	ASSVTHAWDRVHEQY
TRBV7-3	.	TRBJ1-5	ASSDLPGQPQH
TRBV7-7	.	TRBJ2-2	ASSWYRTGGYTGELF
TRBV9	few	TRBJ2-1	ASSVAMGHDNEQF
TRBV6-5	.	TRBJ1-2	ASSYTLTGNDGYT
TRBV19	.	TRBJ2-2	ASGPPGLANTGELF
TRBV11-2	.	TRBJ2-7	ASSLGVRYEQY
TRBV5-1	.	TRBJ2-1	ASSLTGNSYNEQF
TRBV4-2	.	TRBJ2-2	ASSDPGQGFSGELF
TRBV12-5	.	TRBJ2-6	ASGPGRSSGANVLT
TRBV12-5	.	TRBJ1-1	ASGTTGPSLRVNTEAF
TRBV12-2	few	TRBJ1-2	ASRLVLGVGGYT
TRBV19	.	TRBJ2-2	ASSITGTGRSANTGELF
TRBV6-5	.	TRBJ1-1	ASSKGLQGGEAF
TRBV6-1	.	TRBJ2-5	ASSEKTGGTLLETQY
TRBV11-1	.	TRBJ2-4	ASSAQQGPLKNIQY
TRBV19	.	TRBJ2-7	ASSIGTGKLYEQY
TRBV7-2	.	TRBJ2-7	ASSLEPTVYYEQY
TRBV6-6	once	TRBJ2-7	ASTPTGTGVYHEQY
TRBV5-1	few	TRBJ2-1	ASSFSGGFYNEQF
TRBV6-5	.	TRBJ1-1	ASSYRGEAF
TRBV5-1	.	TRBJ1-5	ASSLGGLNQPQH
TRBV11-3	.	TRBJ2-2	ASSLVSGDETGELF